This T cell receptor beta chain was identified during a study of blood T cell repertoires in COVID-19. The overall study: From T cells, B-cell-depleted T cells, or PBMCs came the material, which was cDNA or gDNA.

The CDR3 extends over 14 amino acids. Trimming removed 9 bases at V and 6 bases at J, with 19 bases between. Germline CDR1 and CDR2: LNHDA and SQIVND (reference sequence). In the original workflow: Amplification with reference gene primers provided the estimates of nucleated cell counts. The assay was immunoSEQ multiplex PCR, and TCRdb's table has in-frame clones only and misses some. Clone size and V and J calls were adopted from that table, with D and trimming inferred from the DNA. The sample yields about 130,000 clones, 84% seen once. The sample consisted of peripheral blood. The clonotype comes from a woman younger than 45 who had recovered from COVID-19. The chain couples TRBV19 to TRBJ2-3; D is perhaps TRBD1 (6 bases). The CDR3 here is CASHDGQPLDTQYF. The CDR3 coding sequence is TGTGCCAGCCACGATGGACAGCCTCTGGATACGCAGTATTTT.